This T cell receptor beta chain was retrieved from a study of CD8 T cells in ankylosing spondylitis. TCRdb used MiXCR to reprocess the 5' RACE reads, holding one entry per CDR3 protein. The table shows a few hundred thousand distinct CDR3 sequences, with less than 25% occurring only once. Concerning this clonotype itself: Its cognate antigen is unknown.

The V gene lost 7 bases and the J gene lost 6 bases, with 14 bases spanning the gap. The CDR3 has 12 amino acids. The V gene's germline CDR1 is DFQATT and CDR2 SNEGSKA (reference sequence). Study outcomes and limitations: Reported data indicate significant enrichment of disease-linked clones within matched ankylosing spondylitis synovial fluid.

This TCR derives from a female donor with ankylosing spondylitis or in good health (not recorded which). The chain carries TRBV20-1 and TRBJ2-3; D gene ambiguous. Sequenced: blood, either unsorted or a sorted T cell fraction (not recorded which). The CDR3 nucleotides are TGCAGTGTTTTCTTAGCCGGGGATACGCAGTATTTT. Translating gives CSVFLAGDTQYF.